This T cell receptor (beta chain) was profiled in a study of blood T cell repertoires in COVID-19. The wider study: Samples representing acute and convalescent COVID-19 were sourced from the United States, Italy and Spain.

Original processing methods: Cell counts per sample came from amplifying reference gene primers. Libraries were prepared by immunoSEQ multiplex PCR; TCRdb keeps only in-frame clonotypes and omits some of them. V and J calls and clone size are copied from that table; D and trimming were computed from the DNA. The sample includes just over 90,000 clones, approximately 86% of them seen just once. This sequence was found in a woman of 80 years or more with acute or convalescent COVID-19. The sequenced material came from peripheral blood.

CDR3 amino acids: CASSPDRQNVAGYTF. The CDR3 nucleotides are TGTGCCAGCTCACCGGACCGCCAGAATGTAGCGGGCTACACCTTC. The V gene is TRBV18, the J gene TRBJ1-2; no clear D gene. The CDR3 loop spans 15 amino acids. The germline V gene has CDR1 KGHSH and CDR2 LQKENI. The germline V and J ends were trimmed by 3 bases and 8 bases, with 19 bases remaining between them.